One sample yielded the 4 T cell receptor beta chains listed below, sequenced in a study of fetal regulatory T cell absence and autoimmunity. This table comes from immunoSEQ multiplex PCR, and its TCRdb copy is limited to in-frame clones, with some not included. The sample has some 87,000 clones; around 72% are singletons. The sequenced sample consisted of pancreas tissue. The receptor set was obtained from a male donor with IPEX syndrome.

V gene TRBV14 combines with J gene TRBJ2-3; D gene ambiguous. This CDR3 region has 18 residues. Germline CDR1 and CDR2: SGHDN and FVKESK. V was cut by 1 base and J by 6 bases, with 23 bases left in between. The CDR3 reads CASSQGYIGPRLWDTQYF. DNA for the CDR3: TGTGCCAGCAGCCAAGGGTACATAGGACCCAGACTGTGGGATACGCAGTATTTT. Variable domain in full (rest from reference TRBV14 and TRBJ2-3): EAGVTQFPSHSVIEKGQTVTLRCDPISGHDNLYWYRRVMGKEIKFLLHFVKESKQDESGMPNNRFLAERTGGTYSTLKVQPAELEDSGVYFCASSQGYIGPRLWDTQYFGPGTRLTVL.

This chain connects TRBV9 to TRBJ2-3, with a weak D call TRBD2 (5 bases). Germline CDR1 and CDR2: SGDLS and YYNGEE. Trimming took 0 bases from V and 1 from J, leaving 12 bases between them. This CDR3 has 16 amino acids. In nucleotides, the CDR3 is TGTGCCAGCAGCGTAGGAGGGAATAGCCGCACAGATACGCAGTATTTT. It yields the protein CASSVGGNSRTDTQYF.

The chain has TRBV6-1 and TRBJ1-2, with D possibly TRBD1 on 5 matching bases. CDR3 length: 14 residues. Trimming pared 2 bases from V and 3 bases from J, leaving 10 bases between. The V gene's germline CDR1 is MNHNS and CDR2 SASEGT. CDR3 bases: TGTGCCAGCAGTGAACTGGGGGAGGACTATGGCTACACCTTC. Protein: CASSELGEDYGYTF.

The CDR3 here is CASSQRWANEKLFF. The CDR3 DNA sequence: TGCGCCAGCAGCCAAAGGTGGGCTAATGAAAAACTGTTTTTT. V is TRBV4-1 and J is TRBJ1-4; no clear D gene. The CDR3 sequence is 14 residues long. V shed 2 bases and J shed 3 bases, with 7 bases lying between them. Germline CDR1 is MGHRA and CDR2 is YSYEKL.